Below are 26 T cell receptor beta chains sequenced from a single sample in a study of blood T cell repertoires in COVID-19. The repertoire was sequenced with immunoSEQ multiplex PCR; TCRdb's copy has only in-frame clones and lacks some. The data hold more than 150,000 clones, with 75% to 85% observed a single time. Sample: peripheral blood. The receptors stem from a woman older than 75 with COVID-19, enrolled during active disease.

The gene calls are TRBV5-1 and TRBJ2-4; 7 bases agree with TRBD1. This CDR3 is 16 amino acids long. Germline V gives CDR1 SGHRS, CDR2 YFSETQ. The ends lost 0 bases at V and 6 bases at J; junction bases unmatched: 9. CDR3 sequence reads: CASSLVPGQSINIQYF. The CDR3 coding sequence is TGCGCCAGCAGCTTGGTGCCGGGACAGTCCATAAACATTCAGTACTTC.

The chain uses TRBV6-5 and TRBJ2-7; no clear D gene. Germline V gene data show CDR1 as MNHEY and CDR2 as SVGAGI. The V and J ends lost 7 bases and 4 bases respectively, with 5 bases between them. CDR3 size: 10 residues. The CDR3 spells CASNRYEQYF. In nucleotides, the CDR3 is TGTGCCAGCAACAGATACGAGCAGTACTTC.

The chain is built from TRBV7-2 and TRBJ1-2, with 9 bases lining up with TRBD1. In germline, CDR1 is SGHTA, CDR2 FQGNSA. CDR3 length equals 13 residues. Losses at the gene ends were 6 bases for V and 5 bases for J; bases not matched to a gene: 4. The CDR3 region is CASSPGQGYGYTF. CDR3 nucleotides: TGTGCCAGCAGTCCAGGACAGGGGTATGGCTACACCTTC. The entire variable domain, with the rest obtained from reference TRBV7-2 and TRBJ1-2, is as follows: GAGVSQSPSNKVTEKGKDVELRCDPISGHTALYWYRQSLGQGLEFLIYFQGNSAPDKSGLPSDRFSAERTGGSVSTLTIQRTQQEDSAVYLCASSPGQGYGYTFGSGTRLTVV.

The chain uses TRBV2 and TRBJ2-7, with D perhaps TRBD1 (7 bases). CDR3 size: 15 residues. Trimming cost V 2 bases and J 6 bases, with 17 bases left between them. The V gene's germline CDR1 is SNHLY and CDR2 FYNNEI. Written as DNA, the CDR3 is TGTGCCAGCAGTGAAATAGCGGAGGGGGCGGGCGAGCAGTACTTC. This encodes CASSEIAEGAGEQYF.

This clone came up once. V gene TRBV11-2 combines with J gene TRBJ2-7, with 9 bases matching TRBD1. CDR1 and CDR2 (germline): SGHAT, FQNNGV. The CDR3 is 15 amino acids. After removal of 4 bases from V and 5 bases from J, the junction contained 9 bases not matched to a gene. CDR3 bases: TGTGCCAGCAGCTACGACAGGGGGGGTCTCCACGAGCAGTACTTC. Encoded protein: CASSYDRGGLHEQYF.

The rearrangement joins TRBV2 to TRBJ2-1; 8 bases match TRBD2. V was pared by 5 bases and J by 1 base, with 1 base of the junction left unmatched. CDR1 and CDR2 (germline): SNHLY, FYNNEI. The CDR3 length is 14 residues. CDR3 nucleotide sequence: TGTGCCAGCAGTTCGGGGGGGTCCTACAATGAGCAGTTCTTC. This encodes CASSSGGSYNEQFF.

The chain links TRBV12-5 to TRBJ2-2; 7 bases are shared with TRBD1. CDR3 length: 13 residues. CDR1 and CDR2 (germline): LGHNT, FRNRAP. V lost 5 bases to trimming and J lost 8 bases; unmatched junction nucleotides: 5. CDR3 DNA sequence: TGTGCTAGTGGTGGGGACAGTCCGGGGGAGCTGTTTTTT. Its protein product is CASGGDSPGELFF.

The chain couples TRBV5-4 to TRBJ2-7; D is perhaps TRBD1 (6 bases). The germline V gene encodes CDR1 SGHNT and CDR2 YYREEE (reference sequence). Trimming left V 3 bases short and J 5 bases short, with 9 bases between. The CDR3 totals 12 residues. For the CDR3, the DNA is TGTGCCAGCAGCTGGGGGCTGAACGAGCAGTACTTC. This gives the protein CASSWGLNEQYF.

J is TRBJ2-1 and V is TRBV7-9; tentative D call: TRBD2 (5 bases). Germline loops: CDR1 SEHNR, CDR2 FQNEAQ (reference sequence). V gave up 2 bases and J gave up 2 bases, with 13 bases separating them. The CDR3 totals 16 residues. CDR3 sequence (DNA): TGTGCCAGCAGCTTAAAGGGCGGGCCTGCCTACAATGAGCAGTTCTTC. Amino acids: CASSLKGGPAYNEQFF.

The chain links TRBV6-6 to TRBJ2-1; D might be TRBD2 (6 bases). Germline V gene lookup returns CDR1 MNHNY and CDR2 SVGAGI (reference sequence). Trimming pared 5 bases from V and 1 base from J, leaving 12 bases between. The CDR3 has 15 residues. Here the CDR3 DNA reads TGTGCCAGCAGTAGCCGGGACTCATCCTACAATGAGCAGTTCTTC. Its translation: CASSSRDSSYNEQFF.

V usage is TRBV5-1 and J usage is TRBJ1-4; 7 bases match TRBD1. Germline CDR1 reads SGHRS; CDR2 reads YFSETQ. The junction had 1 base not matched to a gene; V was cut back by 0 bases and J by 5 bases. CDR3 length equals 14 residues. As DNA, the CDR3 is TGCGCCAGCAGCTTGGGACAGGGAAATGAAAAACTGTTTTTT. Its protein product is CASSLGQGNEKLFF.

CDR3 nucleotides: TGTGCCAGCAGCTTAGCCGGGACAGGAAAGGTAGTCGAGCAGTACTTC. Protein: CASSLAGTGKVVEQYF. The chain employs TRBV7-2 and TRBJ2-7; 8 bases map to TRBD1. The CDR3 extends over 16 amino acids. V lost 0 bases, J lost 6 bases, and 10 bases stayed unmatched. Looked up from germline, CDR1 is SGHTA and CDR2 is FQGNSA.

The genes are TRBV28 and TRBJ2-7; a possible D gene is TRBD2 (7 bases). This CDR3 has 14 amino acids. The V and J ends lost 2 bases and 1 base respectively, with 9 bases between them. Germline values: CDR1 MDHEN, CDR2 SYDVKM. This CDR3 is CASSLRGGSYEQYF. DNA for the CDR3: TGTGCCAGCAGTTTAAGGGGGGGGTCCTACGAGCAGTACTTC.

The CDR3: CASSYSSQGYEQYF. In nucleotides, the CDR3 is TGTGCCAGCAGTTACTCATCTCAGGGCTACGAGCAGTACTTC. The chain joins TRBV6-5 to TRBJ2-7; weak D call: TRBD1 (5 bases). The CDR3 is 14 residues long. Germline lookup yields CDR1 MNHEY and CDR2 SVGAGI. Deletions cut 0 bases from V and 3 bases from J, with 9 bases between.

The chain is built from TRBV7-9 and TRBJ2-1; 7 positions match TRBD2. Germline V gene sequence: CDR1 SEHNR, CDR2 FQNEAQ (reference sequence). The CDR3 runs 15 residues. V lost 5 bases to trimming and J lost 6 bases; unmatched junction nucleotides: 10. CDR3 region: CASSPPGRGGNEQFF. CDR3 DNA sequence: TGTGCCAGCAGCCCTCCGGGGAGGGGTGGCAATGAGCAGTTCTTC.

The CDR3 sequence is CAGGTGAYEQYF. The CDR3 nucleotides read TGTGCCGGGGGGACAGGAGCCTACGAGCAGTACTTC. The chain combines TRBV28 with TRBJ2-7; the match to TRBD1 covers 8 bases. Trimming at V came to 11 bases and at J to 2 bases, leaving 5 bases not matched to a gene. The CDR3 loop spans 12 amino acids. Germline V gives CDR1 MDHEN, CDR2 SYDVKM.

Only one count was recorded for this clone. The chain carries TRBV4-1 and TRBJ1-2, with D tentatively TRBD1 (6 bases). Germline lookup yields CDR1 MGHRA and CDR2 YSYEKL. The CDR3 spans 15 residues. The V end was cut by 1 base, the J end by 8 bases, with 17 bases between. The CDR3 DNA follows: TGCGCCAGCAGCCAAGGCGAACAGGGTCTCGGCGGCTACACCTTC. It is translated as CASSQGEQGLGGYTF.

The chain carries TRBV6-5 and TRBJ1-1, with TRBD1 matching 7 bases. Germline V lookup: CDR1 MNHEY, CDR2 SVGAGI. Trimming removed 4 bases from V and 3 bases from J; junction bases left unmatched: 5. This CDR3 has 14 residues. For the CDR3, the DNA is TGTGCCAGCAGTTCCAGACAGGGTGACACTGAAGCTTTCTTT. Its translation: CASSSRQGDTEAFF.

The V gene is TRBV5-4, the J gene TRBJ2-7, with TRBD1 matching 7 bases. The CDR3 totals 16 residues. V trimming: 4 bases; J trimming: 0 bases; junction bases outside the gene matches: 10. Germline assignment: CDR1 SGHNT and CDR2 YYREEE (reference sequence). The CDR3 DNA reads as TGTGCCAGCAGCCCTGGGGGACAGCAGAGCTCCTACGAGCAGTACTTC. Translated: CASSPGGQQSSYEQYF.

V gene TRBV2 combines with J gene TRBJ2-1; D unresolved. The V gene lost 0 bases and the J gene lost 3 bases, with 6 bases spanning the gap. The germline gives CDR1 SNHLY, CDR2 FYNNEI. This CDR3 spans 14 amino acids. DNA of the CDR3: TGTGCCAGCAGTGAAGCTCTAGTCTACAATGAGCAGTTCTTC. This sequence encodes CASSEALVYNEQFF.

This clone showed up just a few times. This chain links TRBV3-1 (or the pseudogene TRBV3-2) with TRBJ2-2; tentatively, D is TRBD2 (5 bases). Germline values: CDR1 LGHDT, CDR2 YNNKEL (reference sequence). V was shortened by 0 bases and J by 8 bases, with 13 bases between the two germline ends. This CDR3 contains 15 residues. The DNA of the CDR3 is TGTGCCAGCAGCCAAGATCAGAGGGTCAGAGGGGAGCTGTTTTTT. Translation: CASSQDQRVRGELFF.

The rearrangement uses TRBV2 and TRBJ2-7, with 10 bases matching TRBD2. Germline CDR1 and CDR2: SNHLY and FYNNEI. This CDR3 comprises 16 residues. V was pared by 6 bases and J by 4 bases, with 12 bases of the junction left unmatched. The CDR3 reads CASSALLAGYAYEQYF. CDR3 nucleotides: TGTGCCAGCAGCGCCTTACTAGCGGGGTATGCGTACGAGCAGTACTTC.

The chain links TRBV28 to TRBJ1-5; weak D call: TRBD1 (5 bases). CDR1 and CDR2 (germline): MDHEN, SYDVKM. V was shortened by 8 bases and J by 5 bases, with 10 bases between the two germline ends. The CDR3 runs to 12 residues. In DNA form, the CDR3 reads TGTGCCAGCCAAGGGGTCTATCAGCCCCAGCATTTT. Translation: CASQGVYQPQHF.

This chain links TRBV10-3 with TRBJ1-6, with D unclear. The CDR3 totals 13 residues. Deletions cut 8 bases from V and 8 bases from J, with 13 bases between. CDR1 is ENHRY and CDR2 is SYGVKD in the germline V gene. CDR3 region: CAISDNQDSPLHF. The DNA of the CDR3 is TGTGCCATCTCTGACAATCAGGATTCACCCCTCCACTTT.

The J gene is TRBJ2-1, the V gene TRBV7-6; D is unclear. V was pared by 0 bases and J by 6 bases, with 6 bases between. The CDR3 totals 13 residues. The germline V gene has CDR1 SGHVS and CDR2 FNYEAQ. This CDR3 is CASSLAGLNEQFF. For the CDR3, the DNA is TGTGCCAGCAGCTTAGCGGGCCTCAATGAGCAGTTCTTC.

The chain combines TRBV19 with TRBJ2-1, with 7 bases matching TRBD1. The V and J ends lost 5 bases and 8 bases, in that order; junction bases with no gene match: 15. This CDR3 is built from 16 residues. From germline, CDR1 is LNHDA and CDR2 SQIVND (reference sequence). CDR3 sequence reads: CASSAQGSQGVHEQFF. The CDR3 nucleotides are TGTGCCAGTAGTGCACAGGGGTCCCAGGGGGTTCATGAGCAGTTCTTC.